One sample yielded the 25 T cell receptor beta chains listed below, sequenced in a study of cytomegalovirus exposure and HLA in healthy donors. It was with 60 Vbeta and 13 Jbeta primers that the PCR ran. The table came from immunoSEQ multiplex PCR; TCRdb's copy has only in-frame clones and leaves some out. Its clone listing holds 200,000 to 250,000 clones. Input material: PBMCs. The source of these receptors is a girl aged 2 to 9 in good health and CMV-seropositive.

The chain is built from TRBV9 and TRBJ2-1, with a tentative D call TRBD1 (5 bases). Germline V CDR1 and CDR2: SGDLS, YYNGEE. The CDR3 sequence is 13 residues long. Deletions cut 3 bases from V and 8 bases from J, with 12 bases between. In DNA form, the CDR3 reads TGTGCCAGCAGCGCCCCCAGGGCCCATGAGCAGTTCTTC. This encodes CASSAPRAHEQFF.

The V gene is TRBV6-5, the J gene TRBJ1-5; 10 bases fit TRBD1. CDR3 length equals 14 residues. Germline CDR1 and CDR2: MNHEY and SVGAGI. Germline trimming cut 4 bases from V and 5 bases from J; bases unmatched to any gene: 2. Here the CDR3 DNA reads TGTGCCAGCAGTTTGACAGGGGGCGATCAGCCCCAGCATTTT. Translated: CASSLTGGDQPQHF.

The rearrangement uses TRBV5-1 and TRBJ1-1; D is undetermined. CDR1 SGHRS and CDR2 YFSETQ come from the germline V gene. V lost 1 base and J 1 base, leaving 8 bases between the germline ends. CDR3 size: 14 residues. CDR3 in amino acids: CASSLQAGNTEAFF. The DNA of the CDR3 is TGCGCCAGCAGCTTGCAGGCAGGGAACACTGAAGCTTTCTTT.

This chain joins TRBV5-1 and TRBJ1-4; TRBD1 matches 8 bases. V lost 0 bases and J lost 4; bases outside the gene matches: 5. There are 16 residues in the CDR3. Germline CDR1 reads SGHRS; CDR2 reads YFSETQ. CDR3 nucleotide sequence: TGCGCCAGCAGCTTGGGGGACAGGACGGATAATGAAAAACTGTTTTTT. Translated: CASSLGDRTDNEKLFF.

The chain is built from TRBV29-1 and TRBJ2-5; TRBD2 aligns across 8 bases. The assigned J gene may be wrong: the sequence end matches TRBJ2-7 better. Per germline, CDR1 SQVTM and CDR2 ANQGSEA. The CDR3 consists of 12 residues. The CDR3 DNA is TGCAGCGTTGCGGGGGGGGCTGGCGAGCAGTACTTC. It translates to CSVAGGAGEQYF.

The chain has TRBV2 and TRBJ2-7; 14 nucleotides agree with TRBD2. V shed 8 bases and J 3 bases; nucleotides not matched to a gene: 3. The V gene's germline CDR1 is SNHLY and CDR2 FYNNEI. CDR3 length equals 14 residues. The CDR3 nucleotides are TGTGCCAGCCCAGGACTAGCGGGAGGCTACGAGCAGTACTTC. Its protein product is CASPGLAGGYEQYF. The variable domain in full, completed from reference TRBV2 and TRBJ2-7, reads EPEVTQTPSHQVTQMGQEVILRCVPISNHLYFYWYRQILGQKVEFLVSFYNNEISEKSEIFDDQFSVERPDGSNFTLKIRSTKLEDSAMYFCASPGLAGGYEQYFGPGTRLTVT.

Here the CDR3 reads CASSTLGGDPNQPQHF. The CDR3 region has the DNA TGTGCCAGCAGTACCCTAGGAGGGGACCCCAATCAGCCCCAGCATTTT. V is TRBV28 and J is TRBJ1-5, with D possibly TRBD1 on 5 matching bases. Germline V lookup: CDR1 MDHEN, CDR2 SYDVKM. V lost 5 bases and J 3 bases, leaving 17 bases between the germline ends. This CDR3 has 16 amino acids.

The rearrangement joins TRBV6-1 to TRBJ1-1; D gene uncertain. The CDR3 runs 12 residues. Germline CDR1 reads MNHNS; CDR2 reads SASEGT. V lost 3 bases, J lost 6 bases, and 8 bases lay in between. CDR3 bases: TGTGCCAGCAGTGACCGGGTCCCTGAAGCTTTCTTT. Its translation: CASSDRVPEAFF.

The CDR3 loop reads CASTGNTQYF. In DNA form, the CDR3 reads TGTGCCAGCACAGGGAATACGCAGTATTTT. The rearrangement links TRBV28 to TRBJ2-3; TRBD1 is a possible D gene (5 bases). Trimming cost V 7 bases and J 7 bases, with 6 bases left between them. Germline CDR1 reads MDHEN; CDR2 reads SYDVKM. The CDR3 contains 10 residues. The full variable domain, rest sourced from reference TRBV28 and TRBJ2-3, is DVKVTQSSRYLVKRTGEKVFLECVQDMDHENMFWYRQDPGLGLRLIYFSYDVKMKEKGDIPEGYSVSREKKERFSLILESASTNQTSMYLCASTGNTQYFGPGTRLTVL.

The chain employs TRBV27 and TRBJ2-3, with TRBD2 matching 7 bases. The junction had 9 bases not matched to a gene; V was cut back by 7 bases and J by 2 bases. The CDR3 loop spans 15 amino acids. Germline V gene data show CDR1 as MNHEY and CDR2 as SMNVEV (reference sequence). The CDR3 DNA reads TGTGCCAGCACCCTACAGCGGGGAAACACAGATACGCAGTATTTT. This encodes CASTLQRGNTDTQYF.

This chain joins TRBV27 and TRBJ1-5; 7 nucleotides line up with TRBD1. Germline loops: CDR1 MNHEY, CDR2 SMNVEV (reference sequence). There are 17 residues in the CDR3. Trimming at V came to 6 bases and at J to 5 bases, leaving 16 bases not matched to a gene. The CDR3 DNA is TGTGCCAGCAGCCAAGGGCCTCGACAGGGTATAGATCAGCCCCAGCATTTT. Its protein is CASSQGPRQGIDQPQHF.

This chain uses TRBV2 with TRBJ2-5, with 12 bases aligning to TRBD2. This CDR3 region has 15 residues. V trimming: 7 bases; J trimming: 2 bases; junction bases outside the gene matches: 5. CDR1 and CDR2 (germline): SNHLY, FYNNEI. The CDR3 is CASKSLAGGQETQYF. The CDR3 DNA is TGTGCCAGCAAATCGCTAGCGGGAGGGCAAGAGACCCAGTACTTC.

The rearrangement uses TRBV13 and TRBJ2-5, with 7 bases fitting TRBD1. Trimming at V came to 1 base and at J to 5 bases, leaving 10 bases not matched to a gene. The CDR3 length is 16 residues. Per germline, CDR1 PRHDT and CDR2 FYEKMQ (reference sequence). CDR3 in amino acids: CASSLENDRVLETQYF. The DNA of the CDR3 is TGTGCCAGCAGCTTAGAGAATGACAGGGTACTGGAGACCCAGTACTTC.

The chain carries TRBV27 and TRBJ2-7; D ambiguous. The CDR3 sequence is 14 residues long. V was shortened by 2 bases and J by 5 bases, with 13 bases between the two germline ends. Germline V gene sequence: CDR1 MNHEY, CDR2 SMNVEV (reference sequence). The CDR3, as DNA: TGTGCCAGCAGTTTACTGGCTAGTAACCACGAGCAGTACTTC. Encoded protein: CASSLLASNHEQYF.

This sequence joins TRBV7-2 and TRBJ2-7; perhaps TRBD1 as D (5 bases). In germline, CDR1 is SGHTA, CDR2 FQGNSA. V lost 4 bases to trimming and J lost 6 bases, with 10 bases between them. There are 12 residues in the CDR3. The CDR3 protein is CASSSPGSEQYF. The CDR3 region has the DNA TGTGCCAGCAGCTCCCCAGGGTCCGAGCAGTACTTC.

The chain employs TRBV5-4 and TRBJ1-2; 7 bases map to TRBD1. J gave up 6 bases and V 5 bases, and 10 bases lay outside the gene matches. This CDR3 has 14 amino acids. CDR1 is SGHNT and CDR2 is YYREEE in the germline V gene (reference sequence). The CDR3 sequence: CASSFPGQFDGYTF. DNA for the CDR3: TGTGCCAGCAGTTTTCCGGGACAGTTCGATGGCTACACCTTC.

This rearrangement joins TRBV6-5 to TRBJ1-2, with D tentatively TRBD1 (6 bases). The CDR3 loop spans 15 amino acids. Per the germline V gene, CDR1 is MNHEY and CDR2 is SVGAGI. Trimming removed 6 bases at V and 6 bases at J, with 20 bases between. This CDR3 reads CASSPLGEGVHGYTF. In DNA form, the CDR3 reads TGTGCCAGCAGCCCCCTGGGGGAGGGGGTCCATGGCTACACCTTC.

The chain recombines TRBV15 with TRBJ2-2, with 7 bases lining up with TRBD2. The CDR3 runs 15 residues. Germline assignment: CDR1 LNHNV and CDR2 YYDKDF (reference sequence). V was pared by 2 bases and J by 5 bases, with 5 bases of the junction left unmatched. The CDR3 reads CATSRPREATGELFF. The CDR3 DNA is TGTGCCACCAGCAGACCTCGGGAGGCTACCGGGGAGCTGTTTTTT.

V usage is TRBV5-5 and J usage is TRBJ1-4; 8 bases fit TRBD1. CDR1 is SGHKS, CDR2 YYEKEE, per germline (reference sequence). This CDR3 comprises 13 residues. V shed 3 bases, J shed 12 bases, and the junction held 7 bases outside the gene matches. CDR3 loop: CASSWTGFDQLFF. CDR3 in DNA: TGTGCCAGCAGCTGGACAGGGTTTGATCAACTGTTTTTT. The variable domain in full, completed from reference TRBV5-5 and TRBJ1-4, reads DAGVTQSPTHLIKTRGQQVTLRCSPISGHKSVSWYQQVLGQGPQFIFQYYEKEERGRGNFPDRFSARQFPNYSSELNVNALLLGDSALYLCASSWTGFDQLFFGSGTQLSVL.

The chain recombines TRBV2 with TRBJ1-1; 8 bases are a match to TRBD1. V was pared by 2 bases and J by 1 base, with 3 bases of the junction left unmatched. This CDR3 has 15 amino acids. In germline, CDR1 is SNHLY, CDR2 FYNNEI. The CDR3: CASSESGTGNTEAFF. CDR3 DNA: TGTGCCAGCAGTGAATCGGGGACAGGGAACACTGAAGCTTTCTTT.

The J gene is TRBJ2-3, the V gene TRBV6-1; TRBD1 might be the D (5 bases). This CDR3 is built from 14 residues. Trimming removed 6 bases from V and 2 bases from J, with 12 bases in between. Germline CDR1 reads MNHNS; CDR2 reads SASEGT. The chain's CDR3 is CASSQSGSTDTQYF. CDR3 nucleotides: TGTGCCAGCAGCCAGTCAGGGTCCACAGATACGCAGTATTTT.

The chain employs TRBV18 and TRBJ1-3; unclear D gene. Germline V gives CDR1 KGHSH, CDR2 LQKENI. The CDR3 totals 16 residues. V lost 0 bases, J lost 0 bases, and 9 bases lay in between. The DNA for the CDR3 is TGTGCCAGCTCACCACCGGCAGGTTTCTCTGGAAACACCATATATTTT. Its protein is CASSPPAGFSGNTIYF.

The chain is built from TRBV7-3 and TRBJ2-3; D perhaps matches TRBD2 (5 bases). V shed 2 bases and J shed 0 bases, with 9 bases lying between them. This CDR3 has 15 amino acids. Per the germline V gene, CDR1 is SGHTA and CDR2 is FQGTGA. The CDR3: CASSLFGDSTDTQYF. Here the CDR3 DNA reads TGTGCCAGCAGCTTATTCGGGGATAGCACAGATACGCAGTATTTT.

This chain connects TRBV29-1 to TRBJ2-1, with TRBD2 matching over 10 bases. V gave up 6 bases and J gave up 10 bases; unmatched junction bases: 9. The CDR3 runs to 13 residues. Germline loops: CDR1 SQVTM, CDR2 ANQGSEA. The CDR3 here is CSVPRLAGYEQFF. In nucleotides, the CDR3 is TGCAGCGTACCCAGACTAGCGGGCTACGAGCAGTTCTTC.

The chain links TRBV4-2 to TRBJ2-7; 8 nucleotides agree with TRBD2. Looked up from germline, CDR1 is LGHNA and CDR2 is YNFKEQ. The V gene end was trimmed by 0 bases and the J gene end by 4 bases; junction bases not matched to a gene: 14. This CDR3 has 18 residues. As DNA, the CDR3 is TGTGCCAGCAGCCAAGACAGGCCGGGAGGGCCCAGTTGGTACGAGCAGTACTTC. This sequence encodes CASSQDRPGGPSWYEQYF.